Below are 6 T cell receptor beta chains sequenced from a single sample in a study of shared clonotypes between healthy human individuals. The table came from immunoSEQ multiplex PCR; TCRdb's copy has only in-frame clones and leaves some out. Among under 600,000 clones listed, around 97% were seen once. Sequenced input: naive CD4+ T cells sorted from blood. The sample's subset: CD45RA+ positively selected. The receptors were sampled from a woman in her twenties or thirties in good health.

J is TRBJ2-2 and V is TRBV21-1. TRBV21-1 is termed a pseudogene. This CDR3 is 15 amino acids long. This CDR3 reads CASKKPPVDTGELFF. The CDR3 DNA is TGTGCCAGCAAAAAACCCCCCGTTGACACCGGGGAGCTGTTTTTT.

This clone appeared a single time. The V and J genes are TRBV25-1 and TRBJ2-7; the D gene is possibly TRBD1 (6 bases). Trimming pared 0 bases from V and 3 bases from J, leaving 15 bases between. In germline, CDR1 is MGHDK, CDR2 SYGVNS. The CDR3 consists of 16 residues. CDR3 sequence (DNA): TGTGCCAGCAGTGAATATTTGTCCAGGGGTCTCTACGAGCAGTACTTC. It yields the protein CASSEYLSRGLYEQYF.

This sequence joins TRBV28 and TRBJ2-7; possible D gene TRBD1, 5 bases. This CDR3 region has 15 residues. The V end was cut by 1 base, the J end by 1 base, with 11 bases between. In germline, CDR1 is MDHEN, CDR2 SYDVKM. The CDR3 loop reads CASSLYRRVSYEQYF. The CDR3 nucleotides are TGTGCCAGCAGTTTATACAGGAGAGTTTCCTACGAGCAGTACTTC.

The chain has TRBV7-9 and TRBJ2-1, with D perhaps assigned TRBD1 or TRBD2 (5 bases each). With 5 bases removed from V and 12 bases from J, the gap between germline ends came to 23 bases. The CDR3 is 15 amino acids. Germline values: CDR1 SEHNR, CDR2 FQNEAQ (reference sequence). The chain's CDR3 is CASSIGHELIGGQFF. The CDR3 region has the DNA TGTGCCAGCAGCATCGGACACGAACTAATAGGAGGGCAGTTCTTC. Based on the CDR3 plus reference TRBV7-9 and TRBJ2-1, the full variable domain is DTGVSQNPRHKITKRGQNVTFRCDPISEHNRLYWYRQTLGQGPEFLTYFQNEAQLEKSRLLSDRFSAERPKGSFSTLEIQRTEQGDSAMYLCASSIGHELIGGQFFGPGTRLTVL.

This rearrangement joins TRBV4-2 to TRBJ2-7; 9 positions agree with TRBD1. Germline assignment: CDR1 LGHNA and CDR2 YNFKEQ. The CDR3 consists of 14 residues. V was pared by 5 bases and J by 6 bases, with 8 bases of the junction left unmatched. This chain's CDR3 is CASSLWDRATEQYF. CDR3 DNA: TGTGCCAGCAGCTTGTGGGACAGGGCAACCGAGCAGTACTTC.

This sequence joins TRBV7-8 and TRBJ2-6; unclear D gene. Germline lookup yields CDR1 SGHVS and CDR2 FQNEAQ. This CDR3 has 14 amino acids. V was clipped by 6 bases and J by 0 bases, with 6 bases between them. The CDR3 DNA reads TGTGCCAGCAGTCTAAACTCTGGGGCCAACGTCCTGACTTTC. It is translated as CASSLNSGANVLTF.